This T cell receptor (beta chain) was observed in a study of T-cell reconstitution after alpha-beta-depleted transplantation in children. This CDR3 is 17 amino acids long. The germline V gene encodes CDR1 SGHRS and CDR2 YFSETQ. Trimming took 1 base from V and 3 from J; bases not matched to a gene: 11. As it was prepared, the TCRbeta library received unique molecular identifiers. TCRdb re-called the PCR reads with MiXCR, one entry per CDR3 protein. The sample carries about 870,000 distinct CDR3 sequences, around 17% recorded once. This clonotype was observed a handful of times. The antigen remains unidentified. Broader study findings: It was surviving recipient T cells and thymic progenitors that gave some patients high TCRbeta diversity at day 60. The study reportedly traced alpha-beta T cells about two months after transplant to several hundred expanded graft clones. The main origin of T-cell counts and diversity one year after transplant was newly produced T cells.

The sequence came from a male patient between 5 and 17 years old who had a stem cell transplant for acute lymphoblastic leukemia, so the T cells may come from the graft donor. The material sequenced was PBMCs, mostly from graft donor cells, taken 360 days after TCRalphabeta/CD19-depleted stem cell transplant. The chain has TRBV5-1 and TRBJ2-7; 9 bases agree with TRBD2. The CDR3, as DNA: TGCGCCAGCAGCTTGACTAGCGGGCCTCAAGGGGTCTACGAGCAGTACTTC. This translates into CASSLTSGPQGVYEQYF.